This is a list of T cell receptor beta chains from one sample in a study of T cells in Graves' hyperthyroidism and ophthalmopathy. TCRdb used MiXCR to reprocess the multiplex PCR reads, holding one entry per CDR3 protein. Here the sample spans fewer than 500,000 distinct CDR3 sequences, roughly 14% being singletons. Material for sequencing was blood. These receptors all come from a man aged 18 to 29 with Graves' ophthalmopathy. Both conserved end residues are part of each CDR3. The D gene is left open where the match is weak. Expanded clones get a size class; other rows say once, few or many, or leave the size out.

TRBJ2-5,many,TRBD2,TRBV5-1,TGCGCCAGCAGCTTGCAACCTAGCGGGGTGGAAGAGACCCAGTACTTC,CASSLQPSGVEETQYF
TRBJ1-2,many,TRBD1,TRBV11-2,TGTGCCAGCAGCTCGACACAGGGGGGGTATGGCTACACCTTC,CASSSTQGGYGYTF
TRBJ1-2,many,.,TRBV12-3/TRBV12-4,TGTGCCAGCAGTTTTGCCGGACACCCAAACTATGGCTACACCTTC,CASSFAGHPNYGYTF
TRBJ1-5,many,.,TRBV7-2,TGTGCCAGCAGCTTACAGTATGTGCAGCCCCAGCATTTT,CASSLQYVQPQHF
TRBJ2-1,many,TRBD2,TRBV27,TGTGCCAGCAGTAGCCGGTGGACTAGCGGGGGGGCTAGATACAATGAGCAGTTCTTC,CASSSRWTSGGARYNEQFF
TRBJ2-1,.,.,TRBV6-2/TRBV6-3,TGTGCCAGCAGTTACCTACCAACCTCCTACAATGAGCAGTTCTTC,CASSYLPTSYNEQFF
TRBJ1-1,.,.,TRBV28,TGTGCCAGCAGTATGCACTGGGGTAGAAACACTGAAGCTTTCTTT,CASSMHWGRNTEAFF
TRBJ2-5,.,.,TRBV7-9,TGTGCCAGCAGCTCACCAGAGTTCGGAGAGGGCCTGCTCGAGACCCAGTACTTC,CASSSPEFGEGLLETQYF
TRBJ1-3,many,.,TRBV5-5,TGTGCCAGCAGCTTGCGGCAGTATGGTGGAAACACCATATATTTT,CASSLRQYGGNTIYF
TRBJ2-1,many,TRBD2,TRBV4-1,TGCGCCAGCAGCCAAGGAGCGGGAAACAATGAGCAGTTCTTC,CASSQGAGNNEQFF
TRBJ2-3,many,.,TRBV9,TGTGCCAGCAGCGTTAGCGGAGGTGATACGCAGTATTTT,CASSVSGGDTQYF
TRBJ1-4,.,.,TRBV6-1,TGTGCCAGCAGGATCCCCAGGCAGAGGTATGAAAAACTGTTTTTT,CASRIPRQRYEKLFF
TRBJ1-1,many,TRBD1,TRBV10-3,TGTGCCATCAGTGAGTCCTTGTGGGACAGAGGGAACACTGAAGCTTTCTTT,CAISESLWDRGNTEAFF
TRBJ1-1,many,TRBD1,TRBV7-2,TGTGCCAGCAGAAAGACAGGGTTCACTGAAGCTTTCTTT,CASRKTGFTEAFF
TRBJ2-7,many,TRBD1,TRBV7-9,TGTGCCAGCAGCTGGGATCGGGACAGGGCCTACGAGCAGTACTTC,CASSWDRDRAYEQYF
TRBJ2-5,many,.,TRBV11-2,TGTGCCAGCAGCTTAGATAGGTGGTTGACGGATCAAGAGACCCAGTACTTC,CASSLDRWLTDQETQYF
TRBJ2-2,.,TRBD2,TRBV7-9,TGTGCCGGGGGGGCTAGCGGGATGAACACCGGGGAGCTGTTTTTT,CAGGASGMNTGELFF
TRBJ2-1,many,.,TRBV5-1,TGCGCCAGCAGCTTTGGGTCGGGTGGCTACAATGAGCAGTTCTTC,CASSFGSGGYNEQFF
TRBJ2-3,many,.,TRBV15,TGTGCCACCAGCAGTCATGGGGGGCCAGATACGCAGTATTTT,CATSSHGGPDTQYF
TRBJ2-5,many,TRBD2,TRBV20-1,TGCAGTGCTAGAGCGGCTAGCGGGAGTTTAGAGACCCAGTACTTC,CSARAASGSLETQYF
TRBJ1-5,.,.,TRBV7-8,TGTGCCAGCAGCACCCGGGAGTTCAATCAGCCCCAGCATTTT,CASSTREFNQPQHF
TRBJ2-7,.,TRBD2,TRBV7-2,TGTGCCAGCAGCCCTAGAGGGGATAGCGGGAGGGCCTACGAGCAGTACTTC,CASSPRGDSGRAYEQYF
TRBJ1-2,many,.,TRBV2,TGTGCCAGCAGTGAAGGGGTAGGGCCGGTTAACTATGGCTACACCTTC,CASSEGVGPVNYGYTF
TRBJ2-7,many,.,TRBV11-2,TGTGCCAGCAGCCCCGGGTCGGACGAGCAGTACTTC,CASSPGSDEQYF
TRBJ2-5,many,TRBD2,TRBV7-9,TGTGCCAGCAGCCCCCCGGGACTAGCGGGAGCACGGGAGACCCAGTACTTC,CASSPPGLAGARETQYF
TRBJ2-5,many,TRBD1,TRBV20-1,TGCAGTGCGAGACAGGGATACCAAGAGACCCAGTACTTC,CSARQGYQETQYF
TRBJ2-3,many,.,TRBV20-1,TGCAGTGCTAGAGCGTACCAGGGTAGTATTGATACGCAGTATTTT,CSARAYQGSIDTQYF
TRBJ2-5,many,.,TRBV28,TGTGCCAGCACTTTTGTAGAACAAGAGACCCAGTACTTC,CASTFVEQETQYF
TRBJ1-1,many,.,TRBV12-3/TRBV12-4,TGTGCCAGCAGTCCTACCTCAGGACGGTGGACTGAAGCTTTCTTT,CASSPTSGRWTEAFF
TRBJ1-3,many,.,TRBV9,TGTGCCAGCAGCGTATCCATTAGACAGCTGAACTCTGGAAACACCATATATTTT,CASSVSIRQLNSGNTIYF
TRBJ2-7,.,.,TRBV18,TGTGCCAGCTCACCAAACGACCAAATCTCGGGGGAGCAGTACTTC,CASSPNDQISGEQYF
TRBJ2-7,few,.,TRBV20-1,TGCAGTGCTAGACAGGCGCATACCTACGAGCAGTACTTC,CSARQAHTYEQYF
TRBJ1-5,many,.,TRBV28,TGTGCCAGCAGTTTAGTTGTTCAGCCCCAGCATTTT,CASSLVVQPQHF
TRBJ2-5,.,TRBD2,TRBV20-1,TGCAGTGCTAGATCCGGGACTAGCGGGGGTCAACAAGAGACCCAGTACTTC,CSARSGTSGGQQETQYF
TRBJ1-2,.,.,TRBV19,TGTGCCAGTAGTATAGATAACCTCGTCCATGGCTACACCTTC,CASSIDNLVHGYTF
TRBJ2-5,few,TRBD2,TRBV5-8,TGTGCCACCCAACTAGCGGGGCACCAAGAGACCCAGTACTTC,CATQLAGHQETQYF
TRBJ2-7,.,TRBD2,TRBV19,TGTGCCAGTAGTAAGATTGGTAGGGACACTAGCGGGGCCTACGAGCAGTACTTC,CASSKIGRDTSGAYEQYF
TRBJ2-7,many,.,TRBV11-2,TGTGCCAGCAGCTTGTCGGTTGGGCACGAGCAGTACTTC,CASSLSVGHEQYF
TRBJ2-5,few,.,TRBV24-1,TGTGCCACCAGTGATGCCCAAAGGGGGGGGGAGACCCAGTACTTC,CATSDAQRGGETQYF
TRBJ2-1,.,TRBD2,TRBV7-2,TGTGCCAGCAGCCCCTACCCTGGGACTAGCGGGGGGTTTGTGTACAATGAGCAGTTCTTC,CASSPYPGTSGGFVYNEQFF
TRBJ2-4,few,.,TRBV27,TGTGCCAGCAGTCCAGCGACAAGTAACATTCAGTACTTC,CASSPATSNIQYF
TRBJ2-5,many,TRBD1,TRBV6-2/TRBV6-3,TGTGCCAGCAGACATACAGGGGAAGAGACCCAGTACTTC,CASRHTGEETQYF
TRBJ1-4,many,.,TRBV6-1,TGTGCCAGCAGGGGGCTGGGACTGAATAATGAAAAACTGTTTTTT,CASRGLGLNNEKLFF
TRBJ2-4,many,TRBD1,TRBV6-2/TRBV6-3,TGTGCCAGTAGTGAACAGGGGGCCAAAAACATTCAGTACTTC,CASSEQGAKNIQYF
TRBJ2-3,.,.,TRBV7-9,TGTGCCAGCAGCACTACTGTAGATACGCAGTATTTT,CASSTTVDTQYF
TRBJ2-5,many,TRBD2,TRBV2,TGTGCCAGCTCGGGGACTAGCGGGGGTAAAGAGACCCAGTACTTC,CASSGTSGGKETQYF
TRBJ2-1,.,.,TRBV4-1,TGCGCCAGCATGGCGGGCCACGCGGTCAATGAGCAGTTCTTC,CASMAGHAVNEQFF
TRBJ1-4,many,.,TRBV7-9,TGTGCCAGCAGCTTAGTCAGCCTTGGAGAAAAACTGTTTTTT,CASSLVSLGEKLFF
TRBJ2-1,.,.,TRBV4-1,TGCGCCAGCAGCCAGGGACTTTCTCGCCTCCCCAATGAGCAGTTCTTC,CASSQGLSRLPNEQFF
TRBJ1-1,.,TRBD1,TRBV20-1,TGCAGTGCTACAGGGACAGGGAAGAACACTGAAGCTTTCTTT,CSATGTGKNTEAFF
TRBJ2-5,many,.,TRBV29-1,TGCAGCGTTGAAGAGGAGGGGTCCGAGGCGGAGACCCAGTACTTC,CSVEEEGSEAETQYF